A single sample is the source of the 23 T cell receptor beta chains below, sequenced in a study of shared clonotypes between healthy human individuals. TCRdb's table, derived via immunoSEQ multiplex PCR, lists solely in-frame clones and lacks some. The sample records about 490,000 clones, 79% being singletons. Material: PBMCs. The receptors shown here come from a woman in her thirties or forties in good health. Some clones in this sample may be carry-over from other donors' samples.

In DNA form, the CDR3 reads TGTGCCTGGAGTGAGGGACAGGGGGCAGACACCATATATTTT. Translated, it gives CAWSEGQGADTIYF. The gene calls are TRBV30 and TRBJ1-3, with 12 nucleotides matching TRBD1. This CDR3 region has 14 residues. The V and J ends lost 1 base and 8 bases, in that order; junction bases with no gene match: 3. The germline gives CDR1 GTSNPN, CDR2 SVGIG (reference sequence). The full variable domain, in which reference TRBV30 and TRBJ1-3 provide the parts outside the CDR3, is SQTIHQWPATLVQPVGSPLSLECTVEGTSNPNLYWYRQAAGRGLQLLFYSVGIGQISSEVPQNLSASRPQDRQFILSSKKLLLSDSGFYLCAWSEGQGADTIYFGEGSWLTVV.

This chain uses TRBV7-8 with TRBJ2-7, with unresolved D. The V and J ends lost 0 bases and 4 bases respectively, with 19 bases between them. The CDR3 sequence is 17 residues long. Germline CDR1 and CDR2: SGHVS and FQNEAQ. The CDR3 loop reads CASSLASGATGSYEQYF. Written as DNA, the CDR3 is TGTGCCAGCAGCTTAGCGAGTGGAGCTACCGGATCATACGAGCAGTACTTC.

This chain connects TRBV9 to TRBJ2-3, with 8 positions matching TRBD1. Germline trimming cut 4 bases from V and 4 bases from J; bases unmatched to any gene: 11. The CDR3 totals 16 residues. CDR1 and CDR2 (germline): SGDLS, YYNGEE. The CDR3 loop reads CASSPRGQGVADTQYF. The CDR3, as DNA: TGTGCCAGCAGCCCCCGAGGACAGGGTGTCGCAGATACGCAGTATTTT.

This sequence joins TRBV28 and TRBJ2-1; D is undetermined. Germline V CDR1 and CDR2: MDHEN, SYDVKM. Trimming took 8 bases from V and 8 from J, leaving 7 bases between them. CDR3 length: 10 residues. The CDR3 DNA reads as TGTGCCAGCCGAAGCCATGAGCAGTTCTTC. Its protein is CASRSHEQFF. Supplemented by reference TRBV28 and TRBJ2-1, the full variable domain reads DVKVTQSSRYLVKRTGEKVFLECVQDMDHENMFWYRQDPGLGLRLIYFSYDVKMKEKGDIPEGYSVSREKKERFSLILESASTNQTSMYLCASRSHEQFFGPGTRLTVL.

The table lists this clone with a count of one. CDR3 in DNA: TGTGCCAGCAGCCAACGACAGGGCTACTACGAGCAGTACTTC. It translates to CASSQRQGYYEQYF. The chain has TRBV14 and TRBJ2-7; TRBD1 matches 7 bases. Germline CDR1 reads SGHDN; CDR2 reads FVKESK. Trimming removed 2 bases from V and 3 bases from J; junction bases left unmatched: 4. This CDR3 is 14 amino acids long.

CDR3: CASSESGTKTDTQYF. Written as DNA, the CDR3 is TGCGCCAGCAGTGAGTCCGGGACAAAGACAGATACGCAGTATTTT. V usage is TRBV10-1 and J usage is TRBJ2-3; tentatively, D is TRBD1 (6 bases). Trimming pared 0 bases from V and 3 bases from J, leaving 10 bases between. Germline lookup yields CDR1 WNHNN and CDR2 SYGVQD (reference sequence). The CDR3 sequence is 15 residues long.

This chain connects TRBV29-1 to TRBJ2-5; perhaps D is TRBD1 or TRBD2 (6 bases each). The J call may be faulty, since TRBJ2-7 better matches the DNA end. This CDR3 comprises 14 residues. CDR1 is SQVTM and CDR2 is ANQGSEA in the germline V gene. As DNA, the CDR3 is TGCAGCGTTCATCCCGGCACGGGGGCTTACGAGCAGTACTTC. Its protein is CSVHPGTGAYEQYF.

The V and J genes are TRBV30 and TRBJ2-5; D possibly corresponds to TRBD2 (7 bases). V was clipped by 1 base and J by 4 bases, with 10 bases between them. CDR3 length: 13 residues. CDR1 is GTSNPN and CDR2 is SVGIG in the germline V gene (reference sequence). CDR3 amino acids: CAWSGRGAETQYF. CDR3 nucleotide sequence: TGTGCCTGGAGTGGCCGGGGGGCAGAGACCCAGTACTTC.

The chain combines TRBV28 with TRBJ2-6; D might be TRBD1 or TRBD2, each matching 5 bases. Between the trimmed V and J ends, which lost 4 bases and 3 bases, there was a span of 16 bases. The CDR3 totals 17 residues. Germline CDR1 and CDR2: MDHEN and SYDVKM. The CDR3 region has the DNA TGTGCCAGCAGTTCACCCGCATCGGGGCTTGGGGCCAACGTCCTGACTTTC. It codes for CASSSPASGLGANVLTF. Full variable domain (remainder filled in from reference TRBV28 and TRBJ2-6): DVKVTQSSRYLVKRTGEKVFLECVQDMDHENMFWYRQDPGLGLRLIYFSYDVKMKEKGDIPEGYSVSREKKERFSLILESASTNQTSMYLCASSSPASGLGANVLTFGAGSRLTVL.

V usage is TRBV10-2 and J usage is TRBJ2-7; maybe TRBD1 (6 bases). CDR1 WSHSY and CDR2 SAAADI come from the germline V gene. With 2 bases removed from V and 4 bases from J, the gap between germline ends came to 15 bases. CDR3 length: 15 residues. The CDR3 loop reads CASSENQGKGYEQYF. CDR3 nucleotide sequence: TGCGCCAGCAGTGAGAACCAGGGGAAGGGATACGAGCAGTACTTC.

The genes are TRBV9 and TRBJ2-3; 8 nucleotides align to TRBD2. Germline-derived CDR1 and CDR2 are SGDLS and YYNGEE. The V segment lost 0 bases and the J segment 4 bases; nucleotides outside the gene matches: 10. This CDR3 spans 17 amino acids. CDR3 DNA: TGTGCCAGCAGCGTAGCCGCCCGGGAGGGCCTGGCAGATACGCAGTATTTT. This sequence encodes CASSVAAREGLADTQYF. The complete variable domain, with remaining parts taken from reference TRBV9 and TRBJ2-3, reads DSGVTQTPKHLITATGQRVTLRCSPRSGDLSVYWYQQSLDQGLQFLIQYYNGEERAKGNILERFSAQQFPDLHSELNLSSLELGDSALYFCASSVAAREGLADTQYFGPGTRLTVL.

The rearrangement uses TRBV28 and TRBJ2-7, with 7 bases fitting TRBD2. The CDR3 consists of 14 residues. Unmatched junction bases numbered 5, after V lost 6 bases and J lost 0 bases. Germline V CDR1 and CDR2: MDHEN, SYDVKM. The CDR3 protein is CASSRGGSSYEQYF. CDR3 coding DNA: TGTGCCAGCAGCAGAGGCGGGAGCTCCTACGAGCAGTACTTC.

This clone was observed a single time. The rearrangement links TRBV29-1 to TRBJ2-5; TRBD2 matches 11 bases. V shed 3 bases, J shed 2 bases, and the junction held 11 bases outside the gene matches. CDR3 length: 17 residues. Germline lookup yields CDR1 SQVTM and CDR2 ANQGSEA. CDR3 protein: CSVEDFRGLAVQETQYF. CDR3 sequence (DNA): TGCAGCGTTGAGGATTTTAGGGGACTAGCGGTACAAGAGACCCAGTACTTC.

This clone was observed a handful of times. The chain is built from TRBV2 and TRBJ2-4; D is unresolved. Trimming stripped 10 bases from V and 8 bases from J, with 18 bases between. The CDR3 spans 13 residues. Germline V CDR1 and CDR2: SNHLY, FYNNEI. The CDR3, as DNA: TGTGCCACCACTGGTCTTTTGGGTGACATTCAGTACTTC. Translated: CATTGLLGDIQYF.

The V call is TRBV11-2, the J call TRBJ2-7; D unresolved. Germline lookup yields CDR1 SGHAT and CDR2 FQNNGV. The CDR3 has 13 residues. V was trimmed by 3 bases and J by 2 bases, leaving 8 bases between them. The CDR3 is CASSFFRAYEQYF. In nucleotides, the CDR3 is TGTGCCAGCAGCTTTTTTCGGGCCTACGAGCAGTACTTC.

The CDR3 region is CASSANKEGPDTQYF. In nucleotides, the CDR3 is TGTGCCAGCAGTGCTAACAAGGAGGGTCCAGATACGCAGTATTTT. V gene TRBV6-1 combines with J gene TRBJ2-3, with D tentatively TRBD2 (6 bases). Germline V lookup: CDR1 MNHNS, CDR2 SASEGT. The CDR3 is 15 residues long. The germline V and J ends were trimmed by 4 bases and 4 bases, with 15 bases remaining between them.

The gene calls are TRBV10-3 and TRBJ1-2; no clear D. Germline-derived CDR1 and CDR2 are ENHRY and SYGVKD. This CDR3 region has 15 residues. With 0 bases removed from V and 2 bases from J, the gap between germline ends came to 10 bases. The CDR3 DNA sequence: TGTGCCATCAGTGAGTCGCAGGCAAACAACTATGGCTACACCTTC. The encoded protein is CAISESQANNYGYTF.

This clone was seen more than once but under ten times. This chain joins TRBV2 and TRBJ2-2; weak D call: TRBD2 (6 bases). Per germline, CDR1 SNHLY and CDR2 FYNNEI. Trimming removed 7 bases from V and 3 bases from J, with 12 bases in between. The CDR3 totals 14 residues. The CDR3 DNA reads TGTGCCAGCAATAGCGGCGTTTACACCGGGGAGCTGTTTTTT. This translates into CASNSGVYTGELFF.

The CDR3 protein is CASSSRLAGVSYEQYF. CDR3 DNA: TGTGCCAGCAGCTCGCGACTAGCGGGAGTCTCCTACGAGCAGTACTTC. The chain recombines TRBV7-9 with TRBJ2-7, with TRBD2 matching 12 bases. J gave up 0 bases and V 4 bases, and 4 bases lay outside the gene matches. Germline CDR1 is SEHNR and CDR2 is FQNEAQ (reference sequence). This CDR3 contains 16 residues.

For this clone: The germline gene is not matched at one end of the junction; a read error may be the cause. This rearrangement joins TRBV6-1 to TRBJ2-7, with a tentative D call TRBD1 (6 bases). Germline V lookup: CDR1 MNHNS, CDR2 SASEGT. This CDR3 region has 14 residues. The CDR3 region is CASRPRGSSYEQYF. Here the CDR3 DNA reads TGCGCCAGCAGACCGAGGGGGAGCTCCTACGAGCAGTACTTC.

About this clone itself: This likely came from a read error, as a far larger clone is one base away. The V call is TRBV18, the J call TRBJ2-7; D could derive from TRBD1 or TRBD2 (5 bases each). Germline V lookup: CDR1 KGHSH, CDR2 LQKENI. V was clipped by 3 bases and J by 7 bases, with 16 bases between them. The CDR3 consists of 14 residues. CDR3 amino acids: CASSPPRDDWEQYF. CDR3 coding DNA: TGTGCCAGCTCACCTCCTCGGGACGATTGGGAGCAGTACTTC. Supplemented by reference TRBV18 and TRBJ2-7, the full variable domain reads NAGVMQNPRHLVRRRGQEARLRCSPMKGHSHVYWYRQLPEEGLKFMVYLQKENIIDESGMPKERFSAEFPKEGPSILRIQQVVRGDSAAYFCASSPPRDDWEQYFGPGTRLTVT.

The chain is built from TRBV30 and TRBJ2-1; no clear D gene. Germline V lookup: CDR1 GTSNPN, CDR2 SVGIG (reference sequence). The V end lost 3 bases, the J end lost 5 bases, and 11 bases lay between the germline ends. This CDR3 has 13 amino acids. CDR3 nucleotides: TGTGCCTGGAGGCGACCGGCCAACAATGAGCAGTTCTTC. Residues: CAWRRPANNEQFF.

V usage is TRBV6-1 and J usage is TRBJ1-5; D is ambiguous. CDR3 length: 12 amino acids. V was cut by 2 bases and J by 4 bases, with 3 bases left in between. Germline V gene lookup returns CDR1 MNHNS and CDR2 SASEGT. DNA of the CDR3: TGTGCCAGCAGTGAACCGAATCAGCCCCAGCATTTT. This encodes CASSEPNQPQHF.